Listed below are T cell receptor beta chains from one sample, sequenced in a study of T cell responses to AZD1222 COVID-19 vaccine. The assay was immunoSEQ multiplex PCR, and TCRdb's table has in-frame clones only and misses some. Among approximately 150,000 clones listed, 75% to 90% were seen once. Sequenced here: peripheral blood, sampled 28 days after the second dose of the MenACWY control vaccine. These receptors were obtained from an adult who received the MenACWY meningococcal vaccine as a control. CDR3s include the opening cysteine and the closing phenylalanine or tryptophan. A D gene is named only where the DNA matches it firmly. Size values are once, few and many counts, or a class for expanded clones, and some rows have none.

abundance: .
j_gene: TRBJ2-2
d_gene: TRBD2
v_gene: TRBV7-2
CDR3aa: CASSLVAGYTGELFF
CDR3nt: TGTGCCAGCAGCCTCGTAGCGGGGTACACCGGGGAGCTGTTTTTT

abundance: .
j_gene: TRBJ1-2
d_gene: TRBD1
v_gene: TRBV28
CDR3aa: CASSAGQQNYGYTF
CDR3nt: TGTGCCAGCAGTGCGGGACAGCAGAACTATGGCTACACCTTC

abundance: .
j_gene: TRBJ2-1
d_gene: .
v_gene: TRBV2
CDR3aa: CASRTGGFNEQFF
CDR3nt: TGTGCCAGCAGGACGGGCGGGTTCAATGAGCAGTTCTTC

abundance: .
j_gene: TRBJ2-3
d_gene: .
v_gene: TRBV27
CDR3aa: CASSFRGSDTQYF
CDR3nt: TGTGCCAGCAGTTTTCGGGGGTCAGATACGCAGTATTTT

abundance: .
j_gene: TRBJ2-2
d_gene: TRBD1
v_gene: TRBV10-1
CDR3aa: CASSTGTANTGELFF
CDR3nt: TGCGCCAGCAGCACCGGGACAGCGAACACCGGGGAGCTGTTTTTT

abundance: .
j_gene: TRBJ1-2
d_gene: .
v_gene: TRBV24-1
CDR3aa: CATSDSGAGYGYTF
CDR3nt: TGTGCCACCAGTGACTCGGGCGCCGGGTATGGCTACACCTTC

abundance: .
j_gene: TRBJ2-5
d_gene: TRBD2
v_gene: TRBV27
CDR3aa: CASRGLEETQYF
CDR3nt: TGTGCCAGCCGCGGACTAGAAGAGACCCAGTACTTC

abundance: .
j_gene: TRBJ1-5
d_gene: .
v_gene: TRBV6-5
CDR3aa: CASSRQPYSNQPQHF
CDR3nt: TGTGCCAGCAGTCGGCAGCCTTATAGCAATCAGCCCCAGCATTTT

abundance: .
j_gene: TRBJ1-1
d_gene: .
v_gene: TRBV27
CDR3aa: CASRLNTEAFF
CDR3nt: TGTGCCAGCAGACTGAACACTGAAGCTTTCTTT

abundance: .
j_gene: TRBJ2-1
d_gene: .
v_gene: TRBV5-1
CDR3aa: CASSREYNEQFF
CDR3nt: TGCGCCAGCAGCAGAGAATACAATGAGCAGTTCTTC

abundance: .
j_gene: TRBJ2-5
d_gene: .
v_gene: TRBV28
CDR3aa: CASSSQETQYF
CDR3nt: TGTGCCAGCAGTTCCCAAGAGACCCAGTACTTC

abundance: .
j_gene: TRBJ2-5
d_gene: TRBD1
v_gene: TRBV25-1
CDR3aa: CASSVGTGAGETQYF
CDR3nt: TGTGCCAGCAGTGTAGGTACAGGGGCCGGGGAGACCCAGTACTTC

abundance: .
j_gene: TRBJ1-4
d_gene: .
v_gene: TRBV7-8
CDR3aa: CASSSLGTIATNEKLFF
CDR3nt: TGTGCCAGCAGCTCCCTCGGGACAATTGCAACTAATGAAAAACTGTTTTTT

abundance: .
j_gene: TRBJ2-7
d_gene: TRBD1
v_gene: TRBV30
CDR3aa: CAWSVRDSFSYEQYF
CDR3nt: TGTGCCTGGAGTGTCCGGGACAGTTTCTCCTACGAGCAGTACTTC

abundance: once
j_gene: TRBJ2-7
d_gene: TRBD2
v_gene: TRBV29-1
CDR3aa: CSVEEGGTSGYEQYF
CDR3nt: TGCAGCGTTGAAGAGGGGGGTACTAGCGGGTACGAGCAGTACTTC

abundance: .
j_gene: TRBJ1-1
d_gene: .
v_gene: TRBV28
CDR3aa: CASSLSGSMNTEAFF
CDR3nt: TGTGCCAGCAGTTTATCGGGCTCAATGAACACTGAAGCTTTCTTT

abundance: .
j_gene: TRBJ1-1
d_gene: TRBD1
v_gene: TRBV7-2
CDR3aa: CASSLDRGTEAFF
CDR3nt: TGTGCCAGCAGCTTAGACAGGGGCACTGAAGCTTTCTTT

abundance: .
j_gene: TRBJ1-1
d_gene: .
v_gene: TRBV14
CDR3aa: CASSPQTVSKAFF
CDR3nt: TGTGCCAGCAGCCCGCAGACAGTTTCCAAAGCTTTCTTT

abundance: .
j_gene: TRBJ1-1
d_gene: .
v_gene: TRBV10-3
CDR3aa: CAISEWGARDTEAFF
CDR3nt: TGTGCCATCAGTGAGTGGGGGGCGCGGGACACTGAAGCTTTCTTT

abundance: .
j_gene: TRBJ1-6
d_gene: .
v_gene: TRBV10-3
CDR3aa: CAISPSRESSYNSPLHF
CDR3nt: TGTGCCATCAGCCCTTCGAGGGAGAGCTCCTATAATTCACCCCTCCACTTT

abundance: .
j_gene: TRBJ2-7
d_gene: .
v_gene: TRBV29-1
CDR3aa: CSVRTLDEQYF
CDR3nt: TGCAGCGTCCGGACACTCGACGAGCAGTACTTC

abundance: .
j_gene: TRBJ2-7
d_gene: .
v_gene: TRBV11-2
CDR3aa: CASSLGVADYYEQYF
CDR3nt: TGTGCCAGCAGCTTAGGGGTAGCGGATTACTACGAGCAGTACTTC

abundance: .
j_gene: TRBJ2-1
d_gene: TRBD1
v_gene: TRBV6-2/TRBV6-3
CDR3aa: CASSKQDRVTKDEQFF
CDR3nt: TGTGCCAGCAGTAAACAAGACAGGGTAACTAAGGATGAGCAGTTCTTC

abundance: .
j_gene: TRBJ2-3
d_gene: .
v_gene: TRBV9
CDR3aa: CASSVRESDTQYF
CDR3nt: TGTGCCAGCAGCGTTCGGGAGTCAGATACGCAGTATTTT

abundance: .
j_gene: TRBJ2-7
d_gene: TRBD2
v_gene: TRBV5-4
CDR3aa: CASSSAGALGEQYF
CDR3nt: TGTGCCAGCAGCTCAGCGGGAGCCCTCGGCGAGCAGTACTTC

abundance: .
j_gene: TRBJ2-3
d_gene: .
v_gene: TRBV5-5
CDR3aa: CASSLAGEAPEYF
CDR3nt: TGTGCCAGCAGCTTGGCCGGGGAGGCCCCCGAGTATTTT

abundance: .
j_gene: TRBJ2-7
d_gene: .
v_gene: TRBV19
CDR3aa: CASSISGHPYPPYEQYF
CDR3nt: TGTGCCAGTAGTATCTCGGGACACCCGTACCCACCGTACGAGCAGTACTTC

abundance: .
j_gene: TRBJ2-2
d_gene: .
v_gene: TRBV28
CDR3aa: CASSFLKENTGELFF
CDR3nt: TGTGCCAGCAGTTTCCTTAAGGAAAACACCGGGGAGCTGTTTTTT

abundance: .
j_gene: TRBJ2-2
d_gene: TRBD2
v_gene: TRBV7-3
CDR3aa: CASSPTRLAGVNTGELFF
CDR3nt: TGTGCCAGCAGCCCTACCCGACTAGCGGGAGTGAACACCGGGGAGCTGTTTTTT

abundance: .
j_gene: TRBJ1-6
d_gene: TRBD1
v_gene: TRBV30
CDR3aa: CAWGTENSPLHF
CDR3nt: TGTGCCTGGGGGACAGAAAATTCACCCCTCCACTTT